This T cell receptor (beta chain) stems from a study of cytomegalovirus exposure and HLA in healthy donors. Study conclusions and caveats: For TCR beta chains, V- and J-gene trimming was later linked to a missense DCLRE1C variant.

The PCR ran on 60 Vbeta and 13 Jbeta primers. Assay: immunoSEQ multiplex PCR; the TCRdb copy retains only in-frame clones and omits some. The sample carries under 150,000 clones, around 79% recorded once. This clone was observed a single time. Its cognate antigen is unknown. Every donor was a healthy person donating bone marrow. The sequencing input was PBMCs. This clonotype originated in a woman in her forties in good health and CMV-seropositive.

In DNA, the CDR3 is TGTGCCAGCAGATCAATTAGACAGACCCTTAACTATGGCTACACCTTC. Its translation is CASRSIRQTLNYGYTF. The chain carries TRBV11-2 and TRBJ1-2, with D possibly matching TRBD1 (5 bases). This CDR3 spans 16 amino acids. The germline V gene has CDR1 SGHAT and CDR2 FQNNGV. V was clipped by 6 bases and J by 1 base, with 18 bases between them.